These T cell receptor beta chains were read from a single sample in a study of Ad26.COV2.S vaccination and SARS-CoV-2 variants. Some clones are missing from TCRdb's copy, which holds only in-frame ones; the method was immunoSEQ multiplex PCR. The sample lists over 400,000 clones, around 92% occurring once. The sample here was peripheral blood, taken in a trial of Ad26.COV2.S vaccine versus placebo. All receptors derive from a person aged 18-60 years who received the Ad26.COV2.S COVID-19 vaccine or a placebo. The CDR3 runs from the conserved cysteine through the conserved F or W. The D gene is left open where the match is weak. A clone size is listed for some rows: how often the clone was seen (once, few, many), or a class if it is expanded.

CASSRSLAGVTMVQFF | TGTGCCAGCAGTAGGAGCCTAGCGGGGGTGACAATGGTTCAGTTCTTC | TRBJ2-1 | - | TRBV14 | TRBD2
CASSRNPGQAGPGADTQYF | TGCGCCAGCAGCCGCAATCCGGGGCAAGCGGGCCCGGGCGCAGATACGCAGTATTTT | TRBJ2-3 | - | TRBV4-3 | -
CSVRDSNSNQPQHF | TGCAGCGTTAGGGACAGTAATAGCAATCAGCCCCAGCATTTT | TRBJ1-5 | - | TRBV29-1 | TRBD1
CASSFFSANYGYTF | TGTGCCAGCAGCTTTTTCTCAGCTAACTATGGCTACACCTTC | TRBJ1-2 | - | TRBV5-6 | -
CASSLRHITTNEKLFF | TGTGCCAGCAGCTTACGGCATATAACAACTAATGAAAAACTGTTTTTT | TRBJ1-4 | - | TRBV7-2 | -
CASSPGVRAAGTDTQYF | TGTGCCAGTAGTCCCGGAGTGAGGGCCGCCGGCACAGATACGCAGTATTTT | TRBJ2-3 | - | TRBV19 | -
CASSFSPGQETQYF | TGTGCCAGCAGTTTCTCGCCGGGACAAGAGACCCAGTACTTC | TRBJ2-5 | - | TRBV27 | -
CASSFFVGSYEQYF | TGTGCCAGCAGCTTCTTTGTTGGGTCCTACGAGCAGTACTTC | TRBJ2-7 | - | TRBV5-5 | -
CASSLLTNAGDTQYF | TGTGCCAGCAGTTTATTAACAAACGCTGGGGATACGCAGTATTTT | TRBJ2-3 | - | TRBV27 | -
CASSPPGASANEQFF | TGTGCCAGCAGCCCCCCAGGGGCTAGCGCTAATGAGCAGTTCTTC | TRBJ2-1 | once | TRBV11-3 | -
CASSQDLAGGGNEQFF | TGCGCCAGCAGCCAAGATCTAGCGGGGGGAGGCAATGAGCAGTTCTTC | TRBJ2-1 | - | TRBV4-3 | TRBD2
CASSFGGRTEAFF | TGTGCCAGCAGTTTTGGGGGTCGTACTGAAGCTTTCTTT | TRBJ1-1 | - | TRBV12-3/TRBV12-4 | -
CASSTTNYGYTF | TGTGCCAGCAGTACAACTAACTATGGCTACACCTTC | TRBJ1-2 | few | TRBV6-5 | -
CATSTFTNEKLFF | TGTGCCACCAGCACTTTTACTAATGAAAAACTGTTTTTT | TRBJ1-4 | - | TRBV15 | -
CASMAATGFRGYTF | TGTGCCAGCATGGCAGCCACAGGGTTCAGAGGCTACACCTTC | TRBJ1-2 | - | TRBV27 | -
CAWKRPNYGYTF | TGTGCCTGGAAGAGACCTAACTATGGCTACACCTTC | TRBJ1-2 | - | TRBV30 | -
CASSLSGPGNTIYF | TGTGCCAGCAGCTTATCAGGGCCTGGAAACACCATATATTTT | TRBJ1-3 | - | TRBV7-2 | -
CASSPGQGATEAFF | TGCGCCAGCAGCCCGGGACAGGGGGCGACTGAAGCTTTCTTT | TRBJ1-1 | - | TRBV4-3 | TRBD1
CASSSPGPYEQYF | TGTGCCAGCAGCTCCCCGGGCCCCTACGAGCAGTACTTC | TRBJ2-7 | - | TRBV7-2 | -
CASSLASRSEGYTF | TGCGCCAGCAGCTTGGCCTCTCGGTCGGAGGGCTACACCTTC | TRBJ1-2 | once | TRBV5-1 | -